One T cell receptor (beta chain) is described in this entry. Clones were read by immunoSEQ multiplex PCR, and TCRdb kept only the in-frame ones, dropping some. The repertoire holds about 120,000 clones, with more than 75% as singletons. Germline CDR1 and CDR2: MGHRA and YSYEKL. The CDR3 extends over 16 amino acids. Trimming pared 0 bases from V and 0 bases from J, leaving 8 bases between. The record originates from a study of control samples from healthy donors and cancer patients. This chain links TRBV4-1 with TRBJ2-2; D not resolved. The sequence was collected from a woman in her 70s in good health. Sequenced sample: blood. The DNA of the CDR3 is TGCGCCAGCAGCCAAGAAGGCGTAACGAACACCGGGGAGCTGTTTTTT. Translating it yields CASSQEGVTNTGELFF.